These 6 T cell receptor beta chains were all obtained from the same sample, sequenced in a study of blood T cell repertoires in COVID-19. Profiled with immunoSEQ multiplex PCR; TCRdb holds only in-frame clones, not every one. Of 200,000 to 250,000 clones listed, approximately 81% are singletons. Sequencing was carried out using peripheral blood. The source of these receptors is a woman at least 80 years old with COVID-19, enrolled during active disease.

CDR3 sequence (DNA): TGTGCCAGCAGCCTACAGGGTGGACAGCCCCAGCATTTT. This sequence encodes CASSLQGGQPQHF. The chain employs TRBV6-5 and TRBJ1-5; perhaps TRBD1 as D (6 bases). V was pared by 6 bases and J by 7 bases, with 13 bases between. Germline values: CDR1 MNHEY, CDR2 SVGAGI. The length of the CDR3 is 13 residues.

This clone has a count of ten or more. The chain is built from TRBV4-2 and TRBJ2-3; D is ambiguous. Deletions cut 1 base from V and 3 bases from J, with 14 bases between. The CDR3 has 16 residues. CDR1 is LGHNA and CDR2 is YNFKEQ in the germline V gene. CDR3 loop: CASSQGESRRTDTQYF. CDR3 nucleotides: TGTGCCAGCAGCCAAGGTGAGAGTAGGCGGACAGATACGCAGTATTTT.

With respect to this clone: One end of the junction fails to match germline, which may point to a read error. At the DNA level, this CDR3 is encoded by other sequences in the same sample as well. V and J are TRBV18 and TRBJ1-2; the match to TRBD1 covers 9 bases. There are 13 residues in the CDR3. Germline V gene data show CDR1 as KGHSH and CDR2 as LQKENI. The CDR3 nucleotides are TGTGCCAGCTCTCCACAGGGGGCGGATGGCTACACCTTC. This gives the protein CASSPQGADGYTF.

The rearrangement links TRBV2 to TRBJ1-2; 7 bases map to TRBD1. The V gene's germline CDR1 is SNHLY and CDR2 FYNNEI. The length of the CDR3 is 14 residues. Trimming cost V 6 bases and J 2 bases; bases outside gene matches: 6. The CDR3: CASSGDRANYGYTF. In nucleotides, the CDR3 is TGTGCCAGCAGCGGCGACAGGGCGAACTATGGCTACACCTTC.

The genes are TRBV29-1 and TRBJ1-1; D gene ambiguous. Looked up from germline, CDR1 is SQVTM and CDR2 is ANQGSEA. Between the trimmed V and J ends, which lost 0 bases and 11 bases, there was a span of 13 bases. This CDR3 comprises 12 residues. In nucleotides, the CDR3 is TGCAGCGTTGAAGATCCAACGGGTTTGGCTTTCTTT. Its protein product is CSVEDPTGLAFF.

The J gene is TRBJ2-3, the V gene TRBV19, with D tentatively TRBD1 (6 bases). Germline V gene sequence: CDR1 LNHDA, CDR2 SQIVND (reference sequence). The CDR3 spans 14 residues. V was shortened by 9 bases and J by 4 bases, with 17 bases between the two germline ends. The CDR3 coding sequence is TGTGCCAGCTCGAGGGGGAAGAATCCAGATACGCAGTATTTT. Its protein is CASSRGKNPDTQYF.